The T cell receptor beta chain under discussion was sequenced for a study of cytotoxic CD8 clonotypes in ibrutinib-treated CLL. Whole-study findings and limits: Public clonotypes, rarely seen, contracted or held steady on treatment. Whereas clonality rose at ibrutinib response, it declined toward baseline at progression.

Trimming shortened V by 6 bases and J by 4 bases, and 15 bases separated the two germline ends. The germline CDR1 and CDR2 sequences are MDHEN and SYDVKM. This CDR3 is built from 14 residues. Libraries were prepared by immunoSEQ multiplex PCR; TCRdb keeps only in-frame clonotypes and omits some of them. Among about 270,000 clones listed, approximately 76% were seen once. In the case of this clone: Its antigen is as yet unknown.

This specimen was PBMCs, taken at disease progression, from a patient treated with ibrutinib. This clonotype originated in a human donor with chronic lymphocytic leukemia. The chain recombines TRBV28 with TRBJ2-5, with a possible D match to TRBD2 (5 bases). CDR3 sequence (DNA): TGTGCCAGCAGCCTGCCAGCGGCGGGAGAGACCCAGTACTTC. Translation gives CASSLPAAGETQYF.